The clone carrying this TCR beta chain was picked up a small number of times. As yet, its antigen is unknown. As every portion of the isolated RNA was reverse transcribed, the sequencing read expressed TCRB transcripts. Sequencing used immunoSEQ multiplex PCR; TCRdb keeps in-frame clones, though not all of them. The sample includes a few hundred thousand clones, roughly 16% of them seen just once. These data are taken from a study of beta chain features in type 1 diabetes. Every single donor gave one heparinised blood draw, and these averaged approximately 110 mL. Overall study results and limits: Fewer junction insertions and more nucleotide deletions appeared in type 1 diabetes patients.

This TCR was recovered from a young woman in good health. Sample: naive CD4+ T cells from blood.

The CDR3, as DNA: TGTGCCAGCACTATGGACAGGTGGCCCTACGAGCAGTACTTC. It yields the protein CASTMDRWPYEQYF. V and J are TRBV2 and TRBJ2-7; 7 nucleotides line up with TRBD1. CDR1 and CDR2 from the germline V gene are SNHLY and FYNNEI. The CDR3 runs 14 residues. V was pared by 7 bases and J by 2 bases, with 8 bases of the junction left unmatched.